Below, one TCR beta chain is given with its context. Its specificity is not known. Data came from immunoSEQ multiplex PCR; TCRdb stores just in-frame clones and leaves some out. Among about 140,000 clones listed, around 90% were seen once. Trimming stripped 0 bases from V and 0 bases from J, with 13 bases between. CDR3 size: 17 residues. Per the germline V gene, CDR1 is SGHRS and CDR2 is YFSETQ. The sample is drawn from a study of CD4+ T cells in melanoma. Study findings and constraints: Diverse differentiation states were reported for melanoma neoantigen-specific CD4+ T cells. CD8+ T cell, macrophage and B cell function reportedly correlated with neoantigen-specific CD4+ T cells.

The J gene is TRBJ2-4, the V gene TRBV5-1; D possibly matches TRBD1 or TRBD2 (5 bases each). This TCR was recovered from a human donor with melanoma. This CDR3 is CASSLGYGALAKNIQYF. The DNA of the CDR3 is TGCGCCAGCAGCTTGGGCTACGGGGCTCTAGCCAAAAACATTCAGTACTTC. Full variable domain (missing parts from reference TRBV5-1 and TRBJ2-4): KAGVTQTPRYLIKTRGQQVTLSCSPISGHRSVSWYQQTPGQGLQFLFEYFSETQRNKGNFPGRFSGRQFSNSRSEMNVSTLELGDSALYLCASSLGYGALAKNIQYFGAGTRLSVL.